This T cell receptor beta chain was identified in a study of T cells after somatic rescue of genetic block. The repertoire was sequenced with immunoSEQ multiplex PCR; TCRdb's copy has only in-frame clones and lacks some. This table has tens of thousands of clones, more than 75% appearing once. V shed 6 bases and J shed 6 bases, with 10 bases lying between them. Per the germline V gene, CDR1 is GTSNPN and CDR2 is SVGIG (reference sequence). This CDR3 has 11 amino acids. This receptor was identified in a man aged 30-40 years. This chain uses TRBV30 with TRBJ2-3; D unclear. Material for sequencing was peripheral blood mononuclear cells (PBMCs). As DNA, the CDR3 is TGTGCCTGCCTGACCCGGGATACGCAGTATTTT. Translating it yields CACLTRDTQYF.